This T cell receptor beta chain was captured in a study of graft-versus-host responses after intestinal transplantation. The CDR3 totals 15 residues. CDR1 and CDR2 (germline): SQVTM, ANQGSEA. V lost 8 bases, J lost 0 bases, and 19 bases lay in between. Produced via immunoSEQ multiplex PCR; TCRdb's table is partial and in-frame only. The data show tens of thousands of clones, roughly 91% seen once. With regard to this clone: Its specificity is unknown.

The sequence was collected from a human donor who received an intestinal transplant. The rearrangement uses TRBV29-1 and TRBJ1-1; D may be TRBD1 (6 bases). The sequenced sample was unstimulated CD4+ T cells sorted from spleen or lymph node cells, obtained before intestinal transplant. This chain's CDR3 is CSSTGGGALNTEAFF. The DNA for the CDR3 is TGCAGCTCCACAGGCGGGGGGGCTCTGAACACTGAAGCTTTCTTT.